This T cell receptor beta chain was found in a study of T cell changes during pregnancy in multiple sclerosis. The CDR3 sequence is 12 residues long. Germline-derived CDR1 and CDR2 are SGHRS and YFSETQ. The V end lost 4 bases, the J end lost 5 bases, and 6 bases lay between the germline ends. The data were produced by immunoSEQ multiplex PCR, yet TCRdb's version contains in-frame clones alone and is incomplete. The sample holds tens of thousands of clones; nearly 90% are singletons and the top ten take 1% to 1.5%. The sample in question was CD4+ T cells from peripheral blood mononuclear cells, obtained after pregnancy. This sequence joins TRBV5-1 and TRBJ2-2; D might be TRBD2 (5 bases). The TCR comes from a female donor with multiple sclerosis, enrolled in a pregnancy study. CDR3 nucleotide sequence: TGCGCCAGCAGCCCGGGAACCGGGGAGCTGTTTTTT. Translation gives CASSPGTGELFF. The full variable domain, with the rest looked up from reference TRBV5-1 and TRBJ2-2, is KAGVTQTPRYLIKTRGQQVTLSCSPISGHRSVSWYQQTPGQGLQFLFEYFSETQRNKGNFPGRFSGRQFSNSRSEMNVSTLELGDSALYLCASSPGTGELFFGEGSRLTVL.